Here is one T cell receptor (beta chain) with its context. Unique molecular identifiers were present on the cDNA, and a universal primer site came from template switching. Via MiXCR, TCRdb re-called the 5' RACE reads, giving one row per CDR3 protein. The data show hundreds of thousands of distinct CDR3 sequences, 9% to 15% seen once. This specimen belongs to a study of identical twins. The germline CDR1 and CDR2 sequences are DFQATT and SNEGSKA (reference sequence). V lost 5 bases and J lost 0, with 9 bases in between. The CDR3 totals 13 residues. The sample was also reused in another study, on yellow fever vaccine responses in identical twins.

The chain has TRBV20-1 and TRBJ2-3, with D maybe TRBD2 (5 bases). The sample comprised PBMCs. The receptor was derived from a young woman in good health. In nucleotides, the CDR3 is TGCAGTGCTGGCGGGCCGAGCACAGATACGCAGTATTTT. Its translation: CSAGGPSTDTQYF.